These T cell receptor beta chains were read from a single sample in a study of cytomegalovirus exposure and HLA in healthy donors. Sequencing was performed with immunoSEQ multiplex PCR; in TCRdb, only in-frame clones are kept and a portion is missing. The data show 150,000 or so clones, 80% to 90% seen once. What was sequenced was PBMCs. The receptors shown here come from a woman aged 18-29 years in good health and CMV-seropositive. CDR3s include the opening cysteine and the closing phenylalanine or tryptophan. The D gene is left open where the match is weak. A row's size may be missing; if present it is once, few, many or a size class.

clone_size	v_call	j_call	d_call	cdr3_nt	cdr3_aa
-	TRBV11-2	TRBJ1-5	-	TGTGCCAGCAGCTTGGGACTTAGCAATCAGCCCCAGCATTTT	CASSLGLSNQPQHF
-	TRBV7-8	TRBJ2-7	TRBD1	TGTGCCAGCAGCCTCCGGACAGGGGGCTTCATGTACGAGCAGTACTTC	CASSLRTGGFMYEQYF
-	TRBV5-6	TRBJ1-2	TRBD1	TGTGCCAGCAGCTTACTCCCTCAGGGGGAATACTATGGCTACACCTTC	CASSLLPQGEYYGYTF
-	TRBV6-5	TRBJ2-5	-	TGTGCCAGCAGTCCCCTCGACTCCGGAGAGACCCAGTACTTC	CASSPLDSGETQYF
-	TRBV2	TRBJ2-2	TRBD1	TGTGCCAGCAGGGGAAGGGGGCGCACCGGGGAGCTGTTTTTT	CASRGRGRTGELFF
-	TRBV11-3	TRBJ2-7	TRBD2	TGTGCCAGCAGCAGCGGGAGCTCCTACGAGCAGTACTTC	CASSSGSSYEQYF
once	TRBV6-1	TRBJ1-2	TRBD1	TGTGCCAGCAGTGAAGCGGGACAGTTCTATGGCTACACCTTC	CASSEAGQFYGYTF
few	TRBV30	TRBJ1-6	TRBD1	TGTGCCTGGAGTCCCCCGGGACAGGGGTATTCACCCCTCCACTTT	CAWSPPGQGYSPLHF
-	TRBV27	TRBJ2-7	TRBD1	TGTGCCAGCAGCGACGGACAGGGACCATGGGAGCAGTACTTC	CASSDGQGPWEQYF
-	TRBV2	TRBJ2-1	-	TGTGCCAGCAGGAGGACGGGGAGCAACGATGAGCAGTTCTTC	CASRRTGSNDEQFF
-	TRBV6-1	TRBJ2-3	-	TGTGCCAGCAGTGAGGGCCACCAAAACACAGATACGCAGTATTTT	CASSEGHQNTDTQYF
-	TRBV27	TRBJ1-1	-	TGTGCCAGCCGGGAGGGTAACACTGAAGCTTTCTTT	CASREGNTEAFF
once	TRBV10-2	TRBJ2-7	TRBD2	TGCGCCAGCAGCTTGGGGGGGTACGAGCAGTACTTC	CASSLGGYEQYF
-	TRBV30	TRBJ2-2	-	TGTGCCTGGAGTGTTCAGGGTCGTTACGGGGAGCTGTTTTTT	CAWSVQGRYGELFF
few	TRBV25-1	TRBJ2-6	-	TGTGCCAGCAGTGAACAGGAAAGCCGAACTGGGGCCAACGTCCTGACTTTC	CASSEQESRTGANVLTF
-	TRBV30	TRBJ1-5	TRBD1	TGTGCCTGGGGAACAGGGGGCGGGCAGCCCCAGCATTTT	CAWGTGGGQPQHF
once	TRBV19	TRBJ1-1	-	TGTGCCAGTACTCCTTGGGATACGGGAGGCACTGAAGCTTTCTTT	CASTPWDTGGTEAFF
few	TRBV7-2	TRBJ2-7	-	TGTGCCAGCAGCCCAACGGGGTACGAGCAGTACTTC	CASSPTGYEQYF
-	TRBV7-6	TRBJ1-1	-	TGTGCCAGCAGCGTCAGACAGTTGATGAACACTGAAGCTTTCTTT	CASSVRQLMNTEAFF
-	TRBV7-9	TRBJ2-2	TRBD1	TGTGCCAGCAGCAGAGACAGGGGTCGCAAACCCGGGGAGCTGTTTTTT	CASSRDRGRKPGELFF
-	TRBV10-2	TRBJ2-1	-	TGCGCCAGCAGTGAGTCGACCTCGGGGTTAAGCTCCTACAATGAGCAGTTCTTC	CASSESTSGLSSYNEQFF
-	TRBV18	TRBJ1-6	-	TGTGCCAGCTCACCAGAGGAGTATTCACCCCTCCACTTT	CASSPEEYSPLHF
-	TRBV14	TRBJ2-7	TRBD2	TGTGCCAGCAGCCAAACTAGCGGGGGGCGATTTCCGAAACTCTACGAGCAGTACTTC	CASSQTSGGRFPKLYEQYF
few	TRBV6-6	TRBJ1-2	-	TGTGCCAGCAGTTACGACAGACTCTATGGCTACACCTTC	CASSYDRLYGYTF
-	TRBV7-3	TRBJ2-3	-	TGTGCCAGCAGCGCCCTGGAGGGTGATACGCAGTATTTT	CASSALEGDTQYF
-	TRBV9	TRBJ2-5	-	TGTGCCAGCAGCGTGTTCGTCTCCCAGGGGGAGACCCAGTACTTC	CASSVFVSQGETQYF
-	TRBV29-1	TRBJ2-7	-	TGCAGCGTTGTTTGGGGCCTGGAGCAGTACTTC	CSVVWGLEQYF
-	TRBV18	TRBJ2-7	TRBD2	TGTGCCAGCTCCCGGACTAGCGGGGGGTCCTACGAGCAGTACTTC	CASSRTSGGSYEQYF
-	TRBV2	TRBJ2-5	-	TGTGCCAGCAGTGCCACGTGGGGCGCCACTGAGACCCAGTACTTC	CASSATWGATETQYF
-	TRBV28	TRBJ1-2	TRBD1	TGTGCCAGCAGTCGCTACCCCCGGGACAGGCCTAACTATGGCTACACCTTC	CASSRYPRDRPNYGYTF
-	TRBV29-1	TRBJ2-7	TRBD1	TGCAGCGCCCCCCGACAGGGTTACGAGCAGTACTTC	CSAPRQGYEQYF
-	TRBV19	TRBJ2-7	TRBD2	TGTGCCAGTAGTACCTGGACTAGCGGGGGGAAGTCCCACGAGCAGTACTTC	CASSTWTSGGKSHEQYF
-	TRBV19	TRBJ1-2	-	TGTGCCAGTAGGGAATCGGAGCGGAGCTTCTATGGCTACACCTTC	CASRESERSFYGYTF
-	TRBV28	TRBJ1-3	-	TGTGCCAGCACCCAGCCCACAGTCTCTGGAAACACCATATATTTT	CASTQPTVSGNTIYF
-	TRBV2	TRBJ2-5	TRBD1	TGTGCCAGCAGTGGGAGAACAGGGGGAAAAGAGACCCAGTACTTC	CASSGRTGGKETQYF
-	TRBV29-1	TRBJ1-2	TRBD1	TGCAGCGTTGCGGACAGGTCGATTAACTATGGCTACACCTTC	CSVADRSINYGYTF
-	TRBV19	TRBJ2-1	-	TGTGCCAGTAGTTTCAGGGGGGCGACTGAGCAGTTCTTC	CASSFRGATEQFF
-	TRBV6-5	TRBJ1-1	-	TGTGCCAGCAGACCAGTCAAACAGAACACTGAAGCTTTCTTT	CASRPVKQNTEAFF
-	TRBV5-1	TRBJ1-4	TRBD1	TGCGCCAGCAGCTTGGGGCAGGGGGCAACTAATGAAAAACTGTTTTTT	CASSLGQGATNEKLFF
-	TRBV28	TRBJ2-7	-	TGTGCCAGCAGGCCCGGGGTCGCCCACGAGCAGTACTTC	CASRPGVAHEQYF
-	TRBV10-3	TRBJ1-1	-	TGTGCCATCAGCGATCTGAAGCTTCGCCCCCTCGAAGCTTTCTTT	CAISDLKLRPLEAFF
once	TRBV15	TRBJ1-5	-	TGTGCCACCAGCAGAGCACTCGGTAGCAATCAGCCCCAGCATTTT	CATSRALGSNQPQHF
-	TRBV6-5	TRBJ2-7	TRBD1	TGTGCCAGCAGCGGGACAGGGGGCGAAAGCTACGAGCAGTACTTC	CASSGTGGESYEQYF
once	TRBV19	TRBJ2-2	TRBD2	TGTGCCAGTAGTTCAGTAGCGGGGGGGACCACCCTCGGGGAGCTGTTTTTT	CASSSVAGGTTLGELFF
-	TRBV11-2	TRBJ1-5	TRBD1	TGTGCCAGCAGCGGGACAGGATCTTATAGCAATCAGCCCCAGCATTTT	CASSGTGSYSNQPQHF
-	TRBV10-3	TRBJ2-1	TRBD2	TGTGCCATCAGCGCCCTACTAGCGGGGGGGTACAATGAGCAGTTCTTC	CAISALLAGGYNEQFF
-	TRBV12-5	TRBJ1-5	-	TGTGCTAGTGGTTGGGGACAATCGAGCAATCAGCCCCAGCATTTT	CASGWGQSSNQPQHF
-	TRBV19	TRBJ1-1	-	TGTGCCAGTATTCCCAGGGGAAACACTGAAGCTTTCTTT	CASIPRGNTEAFF
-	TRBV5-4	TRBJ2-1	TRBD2	TGTGCCAGCAGCTTGGGAGGGGCGAGGACTAGCGGGGTGGATGAGCAGTTCTTC	CASSLGGARTSGVDEQFF
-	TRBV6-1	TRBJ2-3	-	TGTGCCAGCAGTGAAGGGCGGAGGGGAGATACGCAGTATTTT	CASSEGRRGDTQYF
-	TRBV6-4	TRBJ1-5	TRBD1	TGTGCCAGCAGTGACTCGAAGGGGGCGCTGCGCAATCAGCCCCAGCATTTT	CASSDSKGALRNQPQHF
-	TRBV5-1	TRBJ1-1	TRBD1	TGCGCCAGCAGCCCTCGACAGGGGGCGGACACTGAAGCTTTCTTT	CASSPRQGADTEAFF
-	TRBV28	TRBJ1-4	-	TGTGCCATCGACGGCAGGGGCGAAGAAAAACTGTTTTTT	CAIDGRGEEKLFF